This TCR beta chain comes out of a study of shared clonotypes between healthy human individuals. Whole-study context: The cohort had two women and three men, ages 18 to 49. General observations from the study: A limitation of the genetic and exposure-history diversity represented arose from few donors.

A note on this clone: The antigen is undetermined.

Assay: immunoSEQ multiplex PCR; the TCRdb copy retains only in-frame clones and omits some. In the table there are around 2,000,000 clones, under 95% of which are singletons. CD45RO-negative, CCR7-positively selected cells formed the naive CD8 fraction, excluding terminally differentiated effector memory CD45RA+ cells. The CDR3 runs 15 residues. V gave up 1 base and J gave up 4 bases; unmatched junction bases: 4. Germline CDR1 and CDR2: SGHVS and FQNEAQ. The sequencing sample was made of naive CD8+ T cells from PBMCs. The source of this sequence is a man younger than 35 in good health. Some clones in this sample may be carry-over from other donors' samples. V is TRBV7-8 and J is TRBJ1-5, with 7 bases lining up with TRBD1. The CDR3 DNA is TGTGCCAGCAGCTTAGGGACAGGCTCGAATCAGCCCCAGCATTTT. Its translation is CASSLGTGSNQPQHF.